The rows below give T cell receptor beta chains drawn from one sample of a study of shared clonotypes between healthy human individuals. Sequencing used immunoSEQ multiplex PCR; TCRdb keeps in-frame clones, though not all of them. The sample lists 400,000 to 600,000 clones; approximately 94% were seen once. Sequencing used naive CD4+ T cells sorted from blood. The receptors here all came from a woman younger than 45 in good health. Each CDR3 is given with its conserved first and last residue. The D gene is left open where the match is weak. Clone size is not always given. Where it is, it says once, few, many or a class for expanded clones.

J | size | V | D | DNA | CDR3
TRBJ1-1 | - | TRBV15 | - | TGTGCCACCAGCAGAGGGGACTTAAGAAACACTGAAGCTTTCTTT | CATSRGDLRNTEAFF
TRBJ2-2 | - | TRBV11-2 | TRBD2 | TGTGCCAGCAGCTTACGACCTAGCGGGATGTCCGGGGAGCTGTTTTTT | CASSLRPSGMSGELFF
TRBJ1-3 | - | TRBV10-3 | - | TGTGCCACCCGTGGTCAGGGTACAAACACCATATATTTT | CATRGQGTNTIYF
TRBJ2-5 | - | TRBV5-1 | - | TGCGCCAGCAGTCCGGACAACCAAGAGACCCAGTACTTC | CASSPDNQETQYF
TRBJ1-4 | - | TRBV29-1 | TRBD1 | TGCAGCGCTAACCCGGGACAGGGGGATGCAACTAATGAAAAACTGTTTTTT | CSANPGQGDATNEKLFF
TRBJ2-6 | few | TRBV30 | - | TGTGCCTGGAGTGTAGGCTCTGGGGCCAACGTCCTGACTTTC | CAWSVGSGANVLTF
TRBJ1-2 | - | TRBV10-3 | TRBD1 | TGTGCCATCAGTGTACAGGGGGGAGACTATGGCTACACCTTC | CAISVQGGDYGYTF
TRBJ2-7 | - | TRBV27 | - | TGTGCCAGCAGTCCCTGGACGCTAACCTACGAGCAGTACTTC | CASSPWTLTYEQYF
TRBJ2-5 | - | TRBV5-1 | TRBD2 | TGCGCCAGCAGTGAGCGGGAGGGTTCGCATGAGACCCAGTACTTC | CASSEREGSHETQYF
TRBJ2-3 | - | TRBV13 | TRBD2 | TGTGCCAGCAGCTTCTTGCGGGAGAGCACAGATACGCAGTATTTT | CASSFLRESTDTQYF
TRBJ1-4 | - | TRBV27 | TRBD1 | TGTGCCAGCAGTCATGGACAGGATTTTGAAAAACTGTTTTTT | CASSHGQDFEKLFF
TRBJ1-5 | - | TRBV10-3 | - | TGTGCCATCAGTGAATTCAGGGCGGGCAATCAGCCCCAGCATTTT | CAISEFRAGNQPQHF
TRBJ1-1 | - | TRBV28 | TRBD1 | TGTGCCAGCAGTCTGCACCAATGGCTCAGGGGGCCCACTGAAGCTTTCTTT | CASSLHQWLRGPTEAFF
TRBJ2-7 | once | TRBV10-3 | TRBD2 | TGTGCCATCAGTGAGGGACTAGCGGGATACCGGTACGAGCAGTACTTC | CAISEGLAGYRYEQYF
TRBJ2-7 | - | TRBV5-4 | - | TGTGCCAGCAGCTCCTCTAGCGGACAGGTTGGCGAGCAGTACTTC | CASSSSSGQVGEQYF
TRBJ2-5 | - | TRBV5-8 | TRBD2 | TGTGCCAGCAGCTTGAATGGGGAGGGGAACCAGTACTTC | CASSLNGEGNQYF
TRBJ2-1 | once | TRBV7-2 | TRBD2 | TGTGCCAGCAGCCCCGTCGGCGGGAGAAACGGCAATGAGCAGTTCTTC | CASSPVGGRNGNEQFF
TRBJ2-4 | - | TRBV25-1 | - | TGTGCCAGCAGCACAGAAATGTTAGCCAAAAACATTCAGTACTTC | CASSTEMLAKNIQYF
TRBJ1-5 | - | TRBV28 | TRBD1 | TGTGCCAGCAGGAGGGACAGGCGGGTTCAGCCCCAGCATTTT | CASRRDRRVQPQHF
TRBJ2-1 | once | TRBV11-2 | - | TGTGCCAGCGTTGCGGGGAGTGGGTGGGACGAGCAGTTCTTC | CASVAGSGWDEQFF
TRBJ2-7 | - | TRBV13 | - | TGTGCCAGCAGCTCGGCTGGGGGGGCCTCCTACGAGCAGTACTTC | CASSSAGGASYEQYF
TRBJ1-1 | few | TRBV7-9 | - | TGTGCCAGCAGCTTTGGGGAATGGAACACTGAAGCTTTCTTT | CASSFGEWNTEAFF
TRBJ1-1 | - | TRBV6-5 | - | TGTGCCAGCAGTTACTCATTCAAGGGTTACACTGAAGCTTTCTTT | CASSYSFKGYTEAFF
TRBJ2-7 | - | TRBV11-1 | TRBD1 | TGTGCCAGCAGCATGAGGACAGGGTATACCTACGAGCAGTACTTC | CASSMRTGYTYEQYF
TRBJ2-1 | - | TRBV7-2 | TRBD2 | TGTGCCAGCAGCTTGCTAGCGGGAGTGGGGAATGAGCAGTTCTTC | CASSLLAGVGNEQFF
TRBJ2-1 | - | TRBV11-3 | TRBD2 | TGTGCCAGCAGCACTAGCGGGAGGGCCGTCGATGAGCAGTTCTTC | CASSTSGRAVDEQFF
TRBJ2-7 | - | TRBV28 | TRBD1 | TGTGCCAGCAGGGGGACAGGCTCCCCTTCCTCCTACGAGCAGTACTTC | CASRGTGSPSSYEQYF
TRBJ1-4 | - | TRBV2 | TRBD1 | TGTGCCAGCTCCCGACAGGGGGCTTACGAAAAACTGTTTTTT | CASSRQGAYEKLFF
TRBJ2-7 | - | TRBV7-2 | - | TGTGCCAGCAGCCTTGGACAGTTCCCCCCCTACGAGCAGTACTTC | CASSLGQFPPYEQYF
TRBJ1-2 | - | TRBV19 | - | TGTGCCAGTAGTTCAGTCGGTTGGCGTGGCTACACCTTC | CASSSVGWRGYTF
TRBJ1-1 | - | TRBV5-1 | - | TGCGCCAGCAGCTTGGGACAGGAGGGCACTGAAGCTTTCTTT | CASSLGQEGTEAFF
TRBJ2-7 | - | TRBV19 | - | TGTGCCAGTGCCCACAGGGTAACCTACGAGCAGTACTTC | CASAHRVTYEQYF
TRBJ2-6 | - | TRBV28 | - | TGTGCCAGCAGTCCAAGCCCCCACAGGTCCGGGGCCAACGTCCTGACTTTC | CASSPSPHRSGANVLTF
TRBJ2-5 | few | TRBV4-2 | - | TGTGCCAGCAGCCAAGACAGGTTTGGGGAGACCCAGTACTTC | CASSQDRFGETQYF
TRBJ2-1 | once | TRBV19 | - | TGTGCCAGTAGTAAGGGGGAGCTCGTCTACAATGAGCAGTTCTTC | CASSKGELVYNEQFF
TRBJ2-1 | - | TRBV28 | TRBD2 | TGTGCCAGCAGTAAGAAGCGGGGAGTTAAATACAATGAGCAGTTCTTC | CASSKKRGVKYNEQFF
TRBJ1-5 | - | TRBV27 | TRBD1 | TGTGCCAGCAGTTTAATGGGACAGGGAAATCAGCCCCAGCATTTT | CASSLMGQGNQPQHF
TRBJ2-1 | - | TRBV6-5 | - | TGTGCCAGCAATTCGGGGGCGAGGATCCATGAGCAGTTCTTC | CASNSGARIHEQFF
TRBJ2-7 | - | TRBV27 | - | TGTGCCAGCAGAAATATTAGGCCGCCAAACTCCTACGAGCAGTACTTC | CASRNIRPPNSYEQYF
TRBJ2-3 | - | TRBV9 | - | TGTGCCAGCAGCGTAGCCTTAGGCAGCACAGATACGCAGTATTTT | CASSVALGSTDTQYF
TRBJ2-7 | - | TRBV7-6 | - | TGTGCCAGCAGCTTAGAGGGAGGCTACGAGCAGTACTTC | CASSLEGGYEQYF
TRBJ2-7 | - | TRBV7-9 | - | TGTGCCAGCAGCCCATCAGTGGGCGAGCAGTACTTC | CASSPSVGEQYF
TRBJ1-1 | - | TRBV6-6 | - | TGTGCCAGCCGTCCAGAGCGTTATGAAGCTTTCTTT | CASRPERYEAFF
TRBJ2-5 | - | TRBV7-8 | TRBD1 | TGTGCCAGCAGCGCACCCCGACGCTGGGACAGGGGACAGACCCAGTACTTC | CASSAPRRWDRGQTQYF
TRBJ2-2 | - | TRBV6-5 | - | TGTGCCAGCAGTTACCGAGGGGTGGACACCGGGGAGCTGTTTTTT | CASSYRGVDTGELFF
TRBJ2-7 | - | TRBV10-3 | TRBD2 | TGTGCCACGGGGGACGGAGCGGGAGGGCGGCCCTACGAGCAGTACTTC | CATGDGAGGRPYEQYF
TRBJ2-3 | - | TRBV19 | TRBD2 | TGTGCCAGTAGTAGTAGGGTGATAGCGGGACTTCTCCGGTCAGATACGCAGTATTTT | CASSSRVIAGLLRSDTQYF
TRBJ2-1 | - | TRBV6-1 | - | TGTGCCAGCAGTGAATGGGCCCTTAAGGAGGATGAGCAGTTCTTC | CASSEWALKEDEQFF
TRBJ2-1 | - | TRBV30 | TRBD2 | TGTGCCTGGAGTAGCCGGCGGGAGTCCTACAATGAGCAGTTCTTC | CAWSSRRESYNEQFF
TRBJ1-5 | - | TRBV10-3 | - | TGTGCCATCAGTGAGTCGGGAGGACAAAGTCAGCCCCAGCATTTT | CAISESGGQSQPQHF
TRBJ2-2 | few | TRBV5-4 | - | TGTGCCAGCAGCCTCGAGGGGGCCGGGGAGCTGTTTTTT | CASSLEGAGELFF
TRBJ1-5 | - | TRBV6-1 | - | TGTGCCAGCAGTGAAGGAACAGGTAGTTATCAGCCCCAGCATTTT | CASSEGTGSYQPQHF